What follows is one T cell receptor beta chain and its context. Its cognate antigen is unknown. The data are from a study of shared clonotypes between healthy human individuals. Findings and limits, study-wide: The study's rarefaction showed incomplete sorted-subset sequencing despite large depth. Relative to clonotypes present in all four donors, those not shared had lower generation probabilities.

V trimming: 5 bases; J trimming: 9 bases; junction bases outside the gene matches: 10. The germline V gene has CDR1 LNHDA and CDR2 SQIVND (reference sequence). This CDR3 spans 14 amino acids. Methods used by the authors: Without quality scores, immunoSEQ junctional reads could not be filtered like full-length reads. Method: immunoSEQ multiplex PCR; TCRdb's copy keeps in-frame clones and lacks some. The V and J calls and the clone size are those of that table, but D and trimming were determined from the DNA. The table has approximately 1,500,000 clones, around 98% seen once. The receptor was derived from a man aged 25-45 years in good health. This chain connects TRBV19 to TRBJ2-1; 7 bases align to TRBD2. The source material was naive CD4+ T cells sorted from blood. Subset noted: CD45RA+ positively selected. CDR3 protein: CASSPNGLVREQFF. CDR3 nucleotide sequence: TGTGCCAGTAGTCCTAACGGACTAGTGCGTGAGCAGTTCTTC.